Listed below are T cell receptor beta chains from one sample, sequenced in a study of shared clonotypes between healthy human individuals. Assay: immunoSEQ multiplex PCR; the TCRdb copy retains only in-frame clones and omits some. The sample holds some 1,600,000 clones, around 98% seen once. Sequencing was done on a sample of naive CD4+ T cells sorted from blood. These TCRs come from a man aged 25-45 years in good health. The CDR3 runs from the conserved cysteine through the conserved F or W. D genes are given only for firm matches. Clone size is not always given. Where it is, it says once, few, many or a class for expanded clones.

>TRBD2|TRBV4-1|-|TRBJ2-4
CASSNLGGGLAKNIQYF
TGCGCCAGCAGCAATCTGGGCGGGGGGCTAGCCAAAAACATTCAGTACTTC
>-|TRBV4-2|-|TRBJ2-5
CASSQNSGQPSETQYF
TGTGCCAGCAGCCAAAATTCCGGACAGCCAAGTGAGACCCAGTACTTC
>-|TRBV27|-|TRBJ2-5
CASSFTYQETQYF
TGTGCCAGCAGTTTCACCTACCAAGAGACCCAGTACTTC
>-|TRBV18|once|TRBJ2-7
CASSPSGTSRHEQYF
TGTGCCAGCTCACCAAGCGGGACATCTCGCCACGAGCAGTACTTC
>-|TRBV7-2|-|TRBJ2-7
CASSPRQIEEQYF
TGTGCCAGCAGCCCCAGACAGATTGAAGAGCAGTACTTC
>-|TRBV15|-|TRBJ1-3
CATSEGGTIPGNTIYF
TGTGCCACCAGTGAAGGGGGAACGATCCCAGGAAACACCATATATTTT
>TRBD1|TRBV5-6|once|TRBJ2-7
CASSVPGQGYYEQYF
TGTGCCAGCAGCGTACCTGGACAGGGATATTACGAGCAGTACTTC
>-|TRBV20-1|-|TRBJ1-4
CSARDRQDHF
TGCAGTGCTAGAGACCGCCAGGACCATTTT
>TRBD1|TRBV5-4|-|TRBJ1-3
CASSLDRGPGNTIYF
TGTGCCAGCAGCTTGGACAGGGGGCCTGGAAACACCATATATTTT
>TRBD2|TRBV15|-|TRBJ2-3
CATSNSGTSTDTQYF
TGTGCCACCAGCAATAGCGGGACCAGCACAGATACGCAGTATTTT
>TRBD2|TRBV7-2|-|TRBJ2-3
CASSPRGLAGGYSTDTQYF
TGTGCCAGCAGCCCCCGAGGACTAGCGGGAGGATATAGCACAGATACGCAGTATTTT
>TRBD2|TRBV5-6|-|TRBJ2-7
CASSSTSGSWYEQYF
TGTGCCAGCAGCAGCACTAGCGGGAGTTGGTACGAGCAGTACTTC
>-|TRBV2|-|TRBJ2-4
CASRERVSKNIQYF
TGTGCCAGCAGAGAGAGGGTCTCCAAAAACATTCAGTACTTC
>TRBD1|TRBV29-1|-|TRBJ1-2
CSVEPGTGLGYTF
TGCAGCGTTGAACCCGGGACAGGGTTAGGCTACACCTTC
>-|TRBV5-1|-|TRBJ2-5
CASSLGPTQETQYF
TGCGCCAGCAGCTTGGGACCTACCCAAGAGACCCAGTACTTC
>-|TRBV19|-|TRBJ1-5
CASSITGSEWPQHF
TGTGCCAGTAGTATCACAGGGTCAGAGTGGCCCCAGCATTTT
>-|TRBV5-8|-|TRBJ2-3
CASSSDVLQGDTQYF
TGTGCCAGCAGTAGCGATGTCCTCCAGGGGGATACGCAGTATTTT
>TRBD1|TRBV19|-|TRBJ1-2
CASSTVQGARHGYTF
TGTGCCAGTAGTACGGTACAGGGGGCGCGCCATGGCTACACCTTC
>-|TRBV25-1|-|TRBJ1-2
CASSESGATNYGYTF
TGTGCCAGCAGTGAATCAGGAGCTACTAACTATGGCTACACCTTC
>-|TRBV28|once|TRBJ2-7
CASRPWDTYEQYF
TGTGCCAGCAGGCCGTGGGACACCTACGAGCAGTACTTC
>-|TRBV5-1|-|TRBJ2-6
CASSFDRNSGANVLTF
TGCGCCAGCAGCTTCGACAGGAACTCTGGGGCCAACGTCCTGACTTTC
>-|TRBV2|-|TRBJ2-2
CASSEEFTGELFF
TGTGCCAGCAGTGAAGAGTTCACCGGGGAGCTGTTTTTT
>-|TRBV28|-|TRBJ2-5
CASSLRGQVGRRQETQYF
TGTGCCAGCAGTTTACGGGGCCAGGTAGGGCGGAGACAAGAGACCCAGTACTTC
>TRBD2|TRBV7-6|-|TRBJ2-2
CASSPSGLNTGELFF
TGTGCCAGCAGCCCTAGCGGACTTAACACCGGGGAGCTGTTTTTT
>TRBD2|TRBV7-9|-|TRBJ2-7
CASSSGGSHSGEQYF
TGTGCCAGCAGCAGCGGGGGCTCACACTCGGGCGAGCAGTACTTC
>-|TRBV27|-|TRBJ1-2
CASRYLGGSDYGYTF
TGTGCCAGCCGCTACCTGGGGGGCTCGGACTATGGCTACACCTTC
>-|TRBV10-3|-|TRBJ2-5
CAISENPGETQYF
TGTGCCATCAGTGAGAACCCCGGGGAGACCCAGTACTTC
>-|TRBV5-4|-|TRBJ2-3
CASSLGVQGPTDTQYF
TGTGCCAGCAGCTTGGGTGTGCAGGGACCCACAGATACGCAGTATTTT